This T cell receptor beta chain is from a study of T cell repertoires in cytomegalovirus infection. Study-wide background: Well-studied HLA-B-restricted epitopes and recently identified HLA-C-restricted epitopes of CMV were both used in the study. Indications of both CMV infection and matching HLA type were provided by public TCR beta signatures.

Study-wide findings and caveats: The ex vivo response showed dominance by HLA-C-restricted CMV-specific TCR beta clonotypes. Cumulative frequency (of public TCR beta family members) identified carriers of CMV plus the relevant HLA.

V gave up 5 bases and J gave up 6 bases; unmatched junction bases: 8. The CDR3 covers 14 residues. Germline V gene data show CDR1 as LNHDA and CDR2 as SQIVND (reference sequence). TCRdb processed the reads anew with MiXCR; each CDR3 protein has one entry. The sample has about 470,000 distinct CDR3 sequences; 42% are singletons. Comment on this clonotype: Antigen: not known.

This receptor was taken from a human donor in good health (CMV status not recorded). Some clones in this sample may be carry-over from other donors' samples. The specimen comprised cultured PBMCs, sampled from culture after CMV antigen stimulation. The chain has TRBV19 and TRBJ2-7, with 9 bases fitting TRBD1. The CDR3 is CASSSRTGVGEQYF. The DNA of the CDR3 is TGTGCCAGTAGTTCCCGGACAGGGGTTGGCGAGCAGTACTTC.